These 13 T cell receptor beta chains were all obtained from the same sample, sequenced in a study of T cell responses to AZD1222 COVID-19 vaccine. TCRdb keeps only in-frame clones here, not all; method: immunoSEQ multiplex PCR. The table records some 150,000 clones, 92% of them present only once. Sequences were derived from peripheral blood, sampled 28 days after the second AZD1222 dose. All receptors derive from an adult who received the AZD1222 COVID-19 vaccine.

Comment on this clone: Distinct nucleotide sequences in the sample also encode this CDR3. The V and J genes are TRBV30 and TRBJ2-5, with no clear D. This CDR3 spans 11 amino acids. Trimming took off 0 bases at V and 4 bases at J, with 3 bases between the two ends. CDR1 and CDR2 (germline): GTSNPN, SVGIG (reference sequence). The CDR3 sequence: CAWSVGETQYF. CDR3 DNA: TGTGCCTGGAGTGTAGGAGAGACCCAGTACTTC.

The V call is TRBV5-1, the J call TRBJ1-1; TRBD1 agrees at 7 bases. Germline loops: CDR1 SGHRS, CDR2 YFSETQ. The trim removed 0 bases at V and 2 bases at J, leaving 7 bases unmatched. This CDR3 region has 16 residues. CDR3 sequence reads: CASSLGRDSYNTEAFF. Written as DNA, the CDR3 is TGCGCCAGCAGCTTGGGAAGGGACAGCTATAACACTGAAGCTTTCTTT. The entire variable domain, with the rest obtained from reference TRBV5-1 and TRBJ1-1, is as follows: KAGVTQTPRYLIKTRGQQVTLSCSPISGHRSVSWYQQTPGQGLQFLFEYFSETQRNKGNFPGRFSGRQFSNSRSEMNVSTLELGDSALYLCASSLGRDSYNTEAFFGQGTRLTVV.

V is TRBV7-9 and J is TRBJ1-1; no clear D. The CDR3 runs to 13 residues. V lost 2 bases, J lost 3 bases, and 7 bases lay in between. Germline V lookup: CDR1 SEHNR, CDR2 FQNEAQ (reference sequence). The CDR3 region has the DNA TGTGCCAGCAGCTTAATAGGGTACACTGAAGCTTTCTTT. Protein sequence: CASSLIGYTEAFF. Full variable domain (rest looked up from reference TRBV7-9 and TRBJ1-1): DTGVSQNPRHKITKRGQNVTFRCDPISEHNRLYWYRQTLGQGPEFLTYFQNEAQLEKSRLLSDRFSAERPKGSFSTLEIQRTEQGDSAMYLCASSLIGYTEAFFGQGTRLTVV.

For this clone: The sample contains more than one DNA sequence encoding this CDR3. V gene TRBV28 combines with J gene TRBJ2-7; D possibly corresponds to TRBD1 (5 bases). V was clipped by 6 bases and J by 2 bases, with 14 bases between them. The germline gives CDR1 MDHEN, CDR2 SYDVKM. The length of the CDR3 is 14 residues. CDR3: CASSSGQGTYEQYF. The CDR3 DNA is TGTGCCAGCAGCTCTGGGCAGGGAACCTACGAGCAGTACTTC. The complete variable domain, with remaining parts taken from reference TRBV28 and TRBJ2-7, reads DVKVTQSSRYLVKRTGEKVFLECVQDMDHENMFWYRQDPGLGLRLIYFSYDVKMKEKGDIPEGYSVSREKKERFSLILESASTNQTSMYLCASSSGQGTYEQYFGPGTRLTVT.

V and J are TRBV5-1 and TRBJ1-4, with TRBD1 matching 7 bases. The junction had 3 bases not matched to a gene; V was cut back by 3 bases and J by 1 base. This CDR3 spans 15 amino acids. The germline V gene encodes CDR1 SGHRS and CDR2 YFSETQ. CDR3 DNA sequence: TGCGCCAGCAGCTCCCAGGGGGGAACTAATGAAAAACTGTTTTTT. It codes for CASSSQGGTNEKLFF.

This rearrangement joins TRBV24-1 to TRBJ2-5; D uncertain. V was clipped by 4 bases and J by 2 bases, with 13 bases between them. The germline V gene has CDR1 KGHDR and CDR2 SFDVKD. The CDR3 runs to 15 residues. The CDR3 nucleotides read TGTGCCACCAGTGACGCCTATGGGATACAAGAGACCCAGTACTTC. Translation: CATSDAYGIQETQYF.

V gene TRBV11-3 combines with J gene TRBJ1-2, with 8 bases matching TRBD1. The length of the CDR3 is 15 residues. V lost 5 bases to trimming and J lost 7 bases; unmatched junction nucleotides: 12. Germline-derived CDR1 and CDR2 are SGHNT and YENEEA. CDR3 DNA: TGTGCCAGCAGCACCCAACCCGGCGACAGGGGTGGCTACACCTTC. It translates to CASSTQPGDRGGYTF.

This chain connects TRBV28 to TRBJ2-2; the D gene is possibly TRBD2 (6 bases). V shed 1 base and J shed 3 bases, with 15 bases lying between them. The germline CDR1 and CDR2 sequences are MDHEN and SYDVKM. This CDR3 comprises 17 residues. The CDR3: CASSLYTGVWDTGELFF. The CDR3 DNA reads TGTGCCAGCAGTTTATATACGGGGGTCTGGGACACCGGGGAGCTGTTTTTT.

The CDR3 DNA follows: TGCGCCAGCAGACCTTACGGGACTAGCGACTACAATGAGCAGTTCTTC. As protein: CASRPYGTSDYNEQFF. The rearrangement links TRBV5-1 to TRBJ2-1, with 10 nucleotides matching TRBD2. Germline V gives CDR1 SGHRS, CDR2 YFSETQ. The CDR3 has 16 residues. J gave up 3 bases and V 5 bases, and 8 bases lay outside the gene matches.

The V and J genes are TRBV18 and TRBJ1-1, with unresolved D. Trimming pared 5 bases from V and 1 base from J, leaving 5 bases between. Germline V gives CDR1 KGHSH, CDR2 LQKENI. The CDR3 spans 12 residues. CDR3 in amino acids: CASSFENTEAFF. CDR3 in DNA: TGTGCCAGCTCATTTGAGAACACTGAAGCTTTCTTT.

V and J are TRBV5-1 and TRBJ1-3; the D gene is possibly TRBD1 (5 bases). Germline values: CDR1 SGHRS, CDR2 YFSETQ. This CDR3 has 17 residues. V was clipped by 4 bases and J by 0 bases, with 17 bases between them. The CDR3 here is CASSPGPSRGSGNTIYF. CDR3 DNA: TGCGCCAGCAGCCCAGGACCCTCAAGGGGCTCTGGAAACACCATATATTTT.

The chain uses TRBV6-2 or TRBV6-3 and TRBJ2-7, with TRBD2 matching over 12 bases. The CDR3 contains 15 residues. CDR1 is MNHEY, CDR2 SVGEGT, per germline. V shed 4 bases and J 6 bases; nucleotides not matched to a gene: 7. The CDR3 is CASSWRTSGTGEQYF. CDR3 nucleotide sequence: TGTGCCAGCAGTTGGCGGACTAGCGGGACGGGCGAGCAGTACTTC.

The chain combines TRBV11-3 with TRBJ2-3; 10 nucleotides align to TRBD2. This CDR3 contains 18 residues. The germline gives CDR1 SGHNT, CDR2 YENEEA. J was trimmed by 0 bases and V by 2 bases; bases with no gene match: 8. The DNA for the CDR3 is TGTGCCAGCAGCTTATCAGCGGGAGGGCCGGGAAGCACAGATACGCAGTATTTT. This codes for CASSLSAGGPGSTDTQYF.